A single sample gave rise to the 9 T cell receptor beta chains below, sequenced in a study of blood T cell repertoires in COVID-19. Assay used: immunoSEQ multiplex PCR; TCRdb lists only in-frame clones, some missing. The sample has under 150,000 clones, around 85% seen once. The specimen sequenced was peripheral blood. All receptors derive from a woman between 40 and 50 years old with active or convalescent COVID-19.

This chain uses TRBV20-1 with TRBJ1-5; D remains ambiguous. V lost 3 bases and J 3 bases, leaving 9 bases between the germline ends. The CDR3 has 13 amino acids. Looked up from germline, CDR1 is DFQATT and CDR2 is SNEGSKA (reference sequence). CDR3 coding DNA: TGCAGTGCTAGTACGAGGGTCAATCAGCCCCAGCATTTT. It encodes CSASTRVNQPQHF.

The rearrangement joins TRBV7-6 to TRBJ2-2; 11 bases map to TRBD1. Germline lookup yields CDR1 SGHVS and CDR2 FNYEAQ. The CDR3 sequence is 17 residues long. V lost 4 bases, J lost 6 bases, and 10 bases stayed unmatched. The CDR3 region has the DNA TGTGCCAGCAGCTACGCAGGAGGACAGGGGGCATCCGGGGAGCTGTTTTTT. It codes for CASSYAGGQGASGELFF.

The J gene is TRBJ1-1, the V gene TRBV3-1 (or the pseudogene TRBV3-2); possibly TRBD1 for D (5 bases). The CDR3 is 12 residues long. Germline assignment: CDR1 LGHDT and CDR2 YNNKEL (reference sequence). V lost 4 bases and J 5 bases, leaving 8 bases between the germline ends. CDR3 protein: CASSLRGTEAFF. In nucleotides, the CDR3 is TGTGCCAGCAGCCTTAGGGGTACTGAAGCTTTCTTT.

The CDR3 reads CASEEGLGKLFF. The CDR3 nucleotides are TGTGCCAGCGAGGAGGGGTTGGGAAAACTGTTTTTT. The chain links TRBV3-1 (or the pseudogene TRBV3-2) to TRBJ1-4; maybe TRBD1 (5 bases). V lost 8 bases and J 10 bases, leaving 14 bases between the germline ends. The CDR3 sequence is 12 residues long. Germline CDR1 and CDR2: LGHDT and YNNKEL (reference sequence).

The rearrangement joins TRBV9 to TRBJ2-3, with D unclear. This CDR3 comprises 16 residues. The V end was cut by 0 bases, the J end by 3 bases, with 14 bases between. Germline lookup yields CDR1 SGDLS and CDR2 YYNGEE. CDR3 DNA: TGTGCCAGCAGCGTAGGTCTGATGGTGGAGACAGATACGCAGTATTTT. As protein: CASSVGLMVETDTQYF.

V usage is TRBV7-9 and J usage is TRBJ1-2, with a tentative D call TRBD1 (5 bases). Germline V gene data show CDR1 as SEHNR and CDR2 as FQNEAQ (reference sequence). Trimming stripped 7 bases from V and 1 base from J, with 19 bases between. The CDR3 extends over 16 amino acids. DNA for the CDR3: TGTGCCAGCACTTCACCCGCAGGGCTACTTAACTATGGCTACACCTTC. Its translation is CASTSPAGLLNYGYTF.

The chain joins TRBV5-4 to TRBJ1-6, with no clear D. V was trimmed by 0 bases and J by 7 bases, leaving 14 bases between them. The CDR3 sequence is 16 residues long. Germline CDR1 is SGHNT and CDR2 is YYREEE (reference sequence). In nucleotides, the CDR3 is TGTGCCAGCAGCTTGGTGCCGGGAACGGGGAATTCACCCCTCCACTTT. Translated, it gives CASSLVPGTGNSPLHF.

V and J are TRBV27 and TRBJ1-4, with D uncertain. V was pared by 4 bases and J by 0 bases, with 18 bases between. The germline gives CDR1 MNHEY, CDR2 SMNVEV (reference sequence). This CDR3 comprises 18 residues. In DNA, the CDR3 is TGTGCCAGCAGTTCCCGGGTCCCAAATCCTGCAACTAATGAAAAACTGTTTTTT. It codes for CASSSRVPNPATNEKLFF.

The CDR3 sequence: CASSEAKDRAAGNTIYF. Written as DNA, the CDR3 is TGTGCCAGCAGTGAAGCGAAAGACAGGGCCGCCGGAAACACCATATATTTT. The rearrangement joins TRBV6-1 to TRBJ1-3; 7 bases are a match to TRBD1. Trimming at V came to 0 bases and at J to 4 bases, leaving 9 bases not matched to a gene. Germline CDR1 and CDR2: MNHNS and SASEGT. This CDR3 is built from 17 residues.